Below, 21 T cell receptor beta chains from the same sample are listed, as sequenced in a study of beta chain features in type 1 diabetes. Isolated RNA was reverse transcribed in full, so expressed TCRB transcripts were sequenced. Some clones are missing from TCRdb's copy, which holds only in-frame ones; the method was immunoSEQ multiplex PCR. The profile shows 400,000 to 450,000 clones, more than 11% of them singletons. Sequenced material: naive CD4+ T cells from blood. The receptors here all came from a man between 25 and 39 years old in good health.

The CDR3 spells CASTRGLAGGPTSSYNEQFF. The DNA of the CDR3 is TGCGCCAGCACCCGAGGATTAGCGGGGGGCCCCACTAGCTCCTACAATGAGCAGTTCTTC. The chain employs TRBV4-1 and TRBJ2-1; 10 bases match TRBD2. J lost 0 bases, V lost 7 bases, and 18 bases had no gene match. Germline CDR1 is MGHRA and CDR2 is YSYEKL. The CDR3 covers 20 residues.

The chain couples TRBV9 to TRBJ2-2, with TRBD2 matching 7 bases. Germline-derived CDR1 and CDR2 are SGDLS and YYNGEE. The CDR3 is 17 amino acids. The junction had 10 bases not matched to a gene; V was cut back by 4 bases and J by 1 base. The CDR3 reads CASSQTSERENTGELFF. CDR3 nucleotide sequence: TGTGCCAGCAGCCAAACTTCTGAGCGGGAGAACACCGGGGAGCTGTTTTTT.

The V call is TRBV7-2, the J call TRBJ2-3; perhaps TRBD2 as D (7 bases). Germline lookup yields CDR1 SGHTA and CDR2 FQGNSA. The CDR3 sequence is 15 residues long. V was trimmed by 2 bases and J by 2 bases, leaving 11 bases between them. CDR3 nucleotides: TGTGCCAGCAGCTTAATCGGGGGGCTCACAGATACGCAGTATTTT. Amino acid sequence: CASSLIGGLTDTQYF.

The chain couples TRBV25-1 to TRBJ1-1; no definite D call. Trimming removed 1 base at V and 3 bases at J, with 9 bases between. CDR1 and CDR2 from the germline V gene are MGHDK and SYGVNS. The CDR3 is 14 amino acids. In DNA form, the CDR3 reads TGTGCCAGCAGTGAATTTCTTGGCGACACTGAAGCTTTCTTT. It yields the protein CASSEFLGDTEAFF.

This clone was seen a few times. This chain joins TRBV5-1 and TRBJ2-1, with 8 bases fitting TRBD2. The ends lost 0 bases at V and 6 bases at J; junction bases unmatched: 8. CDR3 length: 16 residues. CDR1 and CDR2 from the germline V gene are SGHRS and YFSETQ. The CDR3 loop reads CASSLANGLAINEQFF. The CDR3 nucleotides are TGCGCCAGCAGCTTGGCCAATGGACTAGCCATCAATGAGCAGTTCTTC.

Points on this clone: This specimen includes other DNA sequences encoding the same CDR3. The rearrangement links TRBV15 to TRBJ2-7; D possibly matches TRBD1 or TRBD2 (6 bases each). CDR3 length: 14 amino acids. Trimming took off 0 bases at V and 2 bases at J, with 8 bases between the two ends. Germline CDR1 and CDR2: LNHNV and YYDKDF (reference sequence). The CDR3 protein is CATSRDRGPYEQYF. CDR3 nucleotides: TGTGCCACCAGCAGAGATCGGGGGCCCTACGAGCAGTACTTC.

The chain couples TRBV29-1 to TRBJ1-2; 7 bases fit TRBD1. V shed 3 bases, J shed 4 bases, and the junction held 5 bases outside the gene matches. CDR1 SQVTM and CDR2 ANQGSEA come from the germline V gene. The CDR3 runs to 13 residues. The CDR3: CSVEDRLGYGYTF. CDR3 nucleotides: TGCAGCGTTGAGGACAGGTTGGGCTATGGCTACACCTTC.

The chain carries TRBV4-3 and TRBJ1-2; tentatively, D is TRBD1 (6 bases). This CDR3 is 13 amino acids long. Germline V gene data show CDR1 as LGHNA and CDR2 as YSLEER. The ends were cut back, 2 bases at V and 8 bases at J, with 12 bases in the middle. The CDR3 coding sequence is TGCGCCAGCAGCCAAAGGGACACCATAGGCTACACCTTC. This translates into CASSQRDTIGYTF.

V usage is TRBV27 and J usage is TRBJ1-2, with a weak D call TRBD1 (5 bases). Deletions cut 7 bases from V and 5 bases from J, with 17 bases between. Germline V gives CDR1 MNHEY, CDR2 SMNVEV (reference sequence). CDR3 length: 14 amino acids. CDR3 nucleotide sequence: TGTGCCAGCAACCCGGGAATAGGGACTTATGGCTACACCTTC. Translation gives CASNPGIGTYGYTF.

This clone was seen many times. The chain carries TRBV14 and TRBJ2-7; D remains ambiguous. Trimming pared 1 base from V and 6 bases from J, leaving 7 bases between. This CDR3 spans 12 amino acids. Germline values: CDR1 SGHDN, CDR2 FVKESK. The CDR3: CASSQAGFEQYF. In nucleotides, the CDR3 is TGTGCCAGCAGCCAAGCTGGGTTCGAGCAGTACTTC.

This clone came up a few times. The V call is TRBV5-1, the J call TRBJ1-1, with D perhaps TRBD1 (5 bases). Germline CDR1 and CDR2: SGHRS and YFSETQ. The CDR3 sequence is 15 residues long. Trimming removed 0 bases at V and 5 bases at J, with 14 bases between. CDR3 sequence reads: CASSLVAGLGTEAFF. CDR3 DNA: TGCGCCAGCAGCTTGGTGGCAGGGCTGGGGACTGAAGCTTTCTTT.

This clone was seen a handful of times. CDR3 region: CASSRGRSSYEQYF. CDR3 sequence (DNA): TGCGCCAGCAGCCGAGGACGGAGCTCCTACGAGCAGTACTTC. The chain uses TRBV4-3 and TRBJ2-7; D remains unclear. This CDR3 contains 14 residues. With 4 bases removed from V and 0 bases from J, the gap between germline ends came to 10 bases. The germline gives CDR1 LGHNA, CDR2 YSLEER.

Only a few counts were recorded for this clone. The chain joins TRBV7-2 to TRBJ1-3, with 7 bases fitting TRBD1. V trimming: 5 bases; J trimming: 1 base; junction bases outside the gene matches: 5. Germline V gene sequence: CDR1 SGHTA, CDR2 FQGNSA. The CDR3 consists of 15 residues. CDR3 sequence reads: CASSARTGSGNTIYF. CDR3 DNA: TGTGCCAGCAGCGCCAGGACAGGATCTGGAAACACCATATATTTT.

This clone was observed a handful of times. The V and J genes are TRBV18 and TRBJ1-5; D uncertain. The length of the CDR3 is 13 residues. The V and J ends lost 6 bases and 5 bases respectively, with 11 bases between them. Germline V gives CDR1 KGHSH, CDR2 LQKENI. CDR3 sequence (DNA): TGTGCCAGCTCTCCCTCTAGTGATCAGCCCCAGCATTTT. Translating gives CASSPSSDQPQHF.

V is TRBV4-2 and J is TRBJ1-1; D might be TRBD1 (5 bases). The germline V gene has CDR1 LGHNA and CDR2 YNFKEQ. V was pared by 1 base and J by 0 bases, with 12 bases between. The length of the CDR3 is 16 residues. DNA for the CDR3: TGTGCCAGCAGCCAAGTTCAGGGCAAATTGAACACTGAAGCTTTCTTT. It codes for CASSQVQGKLNTEAFF.

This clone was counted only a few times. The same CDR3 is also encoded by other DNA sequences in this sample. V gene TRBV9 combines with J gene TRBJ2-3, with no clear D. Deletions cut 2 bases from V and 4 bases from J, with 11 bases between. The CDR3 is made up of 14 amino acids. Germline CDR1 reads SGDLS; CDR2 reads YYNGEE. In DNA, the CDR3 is TGTGCCAGCAGCGTGGCAGGCGTAGCAGATACGCAGTATTTT. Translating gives CASSVAGVADTQYF. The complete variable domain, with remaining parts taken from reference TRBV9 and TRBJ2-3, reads DSGVTQTPKHLITATGQRVTLRCSPRSGDLSVYWYQQSLDQGLQFLIQYYNGEERAKGNILERFSAQQFPDLHSELNLSSLELGDSALYFCASSVAGVADTQYFGPGTRLTVL.

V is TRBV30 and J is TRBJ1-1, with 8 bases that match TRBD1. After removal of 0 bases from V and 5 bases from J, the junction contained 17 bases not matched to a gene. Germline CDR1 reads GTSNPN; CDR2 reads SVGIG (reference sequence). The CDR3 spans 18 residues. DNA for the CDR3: TGTGCCTGGAGTGTTGGGTATAGGGGAGCAGGGGGCTTAACTGAAGCTTTCTTT. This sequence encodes CAWSVGYRGAGGLTEAFF.

The chain's CDR3 is CASSLHYKETQYF. The DNA for the CDR3 is TGTGCCAGCAGCTTACACTACAAAGAGACCCAGTACTTC. This chain connects TRBV7-3 to TRBJ2-5; no clear D. Germline-derived CDR1 and CDR2 are SGHTA and FQGTGA. The CDR3 contains 13 residues. V gave up 2 bases and J gave up 3 bases, with 7 bases separating them.

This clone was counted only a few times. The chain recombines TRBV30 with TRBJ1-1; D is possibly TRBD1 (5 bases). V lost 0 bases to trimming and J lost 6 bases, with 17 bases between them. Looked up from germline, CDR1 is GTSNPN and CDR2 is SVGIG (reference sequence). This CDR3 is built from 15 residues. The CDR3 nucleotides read TGTGCCTGGAGTGTAAGCTCCCAGGGAGCTTCTGAAGCTTTCTTT. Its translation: CAWSVSSQGASEAFF. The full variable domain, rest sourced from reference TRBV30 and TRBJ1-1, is SQTIHQWPATLVQPVGSPLSLECTVEGTSNPNLYWYRQAAGRGLQLLFYSVGIGQISSEVPQNLSASRPQDRQFILSSKKLLLSDSGFYLCAWSVSSQGASEAFFGQGTRLTVV.

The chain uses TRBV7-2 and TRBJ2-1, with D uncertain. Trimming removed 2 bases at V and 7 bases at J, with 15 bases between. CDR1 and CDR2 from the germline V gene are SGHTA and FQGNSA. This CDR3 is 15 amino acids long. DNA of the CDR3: TGTGCCAGCAGCTTACAGTCAAGAGCTGGGAATGAGCAGTTCTTC. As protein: CASSLQSRAGNEQFF.

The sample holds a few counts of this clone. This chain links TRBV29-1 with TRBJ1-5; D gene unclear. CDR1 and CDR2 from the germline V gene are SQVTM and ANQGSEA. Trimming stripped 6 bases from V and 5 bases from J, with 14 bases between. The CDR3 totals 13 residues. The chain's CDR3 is CSVQENRDQPQHF. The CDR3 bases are TGCAGCGTCCAGGAGAACCGAGATCAGCCCCAGCATTTT. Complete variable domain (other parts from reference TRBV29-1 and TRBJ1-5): SAVISQKPSRDICQRGTSLTIQCQVDSQVTMMFWYRQQPGQSLTLIATANQGSEATYESGFVIDKFPISRPNLTFSTLTVSNMSPEDSSIYLCSVQENRDQPQHFGDGTRLSIL.